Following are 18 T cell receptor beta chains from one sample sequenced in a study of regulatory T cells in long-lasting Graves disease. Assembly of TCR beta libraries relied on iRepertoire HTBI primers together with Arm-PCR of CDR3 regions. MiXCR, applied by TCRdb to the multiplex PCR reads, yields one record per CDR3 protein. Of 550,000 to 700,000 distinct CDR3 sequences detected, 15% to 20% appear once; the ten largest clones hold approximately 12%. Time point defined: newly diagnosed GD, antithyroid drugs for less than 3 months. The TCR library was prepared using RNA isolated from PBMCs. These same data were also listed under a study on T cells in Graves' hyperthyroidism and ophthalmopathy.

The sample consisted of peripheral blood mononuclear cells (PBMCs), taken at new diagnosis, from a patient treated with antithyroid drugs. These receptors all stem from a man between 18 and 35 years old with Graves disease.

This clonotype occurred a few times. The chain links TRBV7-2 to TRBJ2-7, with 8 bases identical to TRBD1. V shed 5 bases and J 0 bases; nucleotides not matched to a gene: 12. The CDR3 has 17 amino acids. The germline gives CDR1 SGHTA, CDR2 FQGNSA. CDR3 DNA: TGTGCCAGCAGCCCGGACAGGGATCTGGTTAGCTCCTACGAGCAGTACTTC. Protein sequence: CASSPDRDLVSSYEQYF.

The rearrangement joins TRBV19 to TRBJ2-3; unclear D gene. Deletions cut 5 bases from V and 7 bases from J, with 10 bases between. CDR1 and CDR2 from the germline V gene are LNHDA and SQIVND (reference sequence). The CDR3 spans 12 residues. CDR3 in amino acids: CASSPTRNTQYF. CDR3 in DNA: TGTGCCAGTAGTCCGACACGGAATACGCAGTATTTT.

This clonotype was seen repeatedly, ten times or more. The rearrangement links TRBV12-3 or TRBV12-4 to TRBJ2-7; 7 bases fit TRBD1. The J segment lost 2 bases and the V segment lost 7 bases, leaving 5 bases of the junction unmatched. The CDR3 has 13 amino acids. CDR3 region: CASTSGGAYEQYF. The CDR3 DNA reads TGTGCCAGCACCTCAGGGGGAGCCTACGAGCAGTACTTC.

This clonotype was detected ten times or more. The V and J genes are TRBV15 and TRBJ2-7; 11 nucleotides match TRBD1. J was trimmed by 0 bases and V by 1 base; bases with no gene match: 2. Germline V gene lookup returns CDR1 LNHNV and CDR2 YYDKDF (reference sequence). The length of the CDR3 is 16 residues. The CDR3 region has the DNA TGTGCCACCAGCAGAGGGGGGACAGGGGGCTCCTACGAGCAGTACTTC. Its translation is CATSRGGTGGSYEQYF.

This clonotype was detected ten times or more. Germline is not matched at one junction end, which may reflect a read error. The DNA for the CDR3 is TGTGCCAGCAGTTCAAGGACTAGCGGGAGGGCCTTGGACTTC. It specifies CASSSRTSGRALDF. The chain is built from TRBV6-5 and TRBJ2-7; 15 bases are shared with TRBD2. Germline V lookup: CDR1 MNHEY, CDR2 SVGAGI. The length of the CDR3 is 14 residues.

CDR3 in DNA: TGTGCCAGCAGCTCCCCCCGGGGCCCGGGGGAGACCCAGTACTTC. Translation gives CASSSPRGPGETQYF. The chain links TRBV11-1 to TRBJ2-5; D may correspond to TRBD1 or TRBD2 (5 bases each). The CDR3 is 15 amino acids. The V gene's germline CDR1 is SGHAT and CDR2 FQDESV (reference sequence). V was shortened by 4 bases and J by 5 bases, with 17 bases between the two germline ends.

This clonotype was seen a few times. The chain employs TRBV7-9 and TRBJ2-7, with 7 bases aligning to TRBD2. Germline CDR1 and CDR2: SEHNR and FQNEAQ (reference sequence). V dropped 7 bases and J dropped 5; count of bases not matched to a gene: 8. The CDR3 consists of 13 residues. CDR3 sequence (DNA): TGTGCCAGCACCCCTGGGAGGGAGAACGAGCAGTACTTC. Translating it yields CASTPGRENEQYF.

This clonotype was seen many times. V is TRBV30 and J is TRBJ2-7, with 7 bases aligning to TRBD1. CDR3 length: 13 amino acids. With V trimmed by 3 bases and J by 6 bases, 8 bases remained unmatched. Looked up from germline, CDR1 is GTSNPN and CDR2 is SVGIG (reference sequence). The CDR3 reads CAWSRGFGTEQYF. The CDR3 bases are TGTGCCTGGAGCAGGGGGTTTGGGACCGAGCAGTACTTC.

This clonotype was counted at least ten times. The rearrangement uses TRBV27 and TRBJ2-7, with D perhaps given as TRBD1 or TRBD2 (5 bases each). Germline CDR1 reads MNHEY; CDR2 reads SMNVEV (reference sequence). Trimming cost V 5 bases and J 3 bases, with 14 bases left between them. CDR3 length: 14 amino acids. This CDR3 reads CASSLRDGNYEQYF. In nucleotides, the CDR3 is TGTGCCAGCAGTCTCCGGGACGGAAACTACGAGCAGTACTTC.

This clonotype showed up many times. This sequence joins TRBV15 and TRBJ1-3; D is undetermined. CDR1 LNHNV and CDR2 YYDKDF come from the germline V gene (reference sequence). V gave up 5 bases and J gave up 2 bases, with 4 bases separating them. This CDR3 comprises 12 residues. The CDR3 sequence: CATSGAGNTIYF. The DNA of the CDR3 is TGTGCCACCAGCGGGGCTGGAAACACCATATATTTT.

CDR3 loop: CASSSPGQGAAEAFF. Here the CDR3 DNA reads TGTGCCAGCAGTTCACCGGGACAGGGGGCCGCTGAAGCTTTCTTT. The chain is built from TRBV27 and TRBJ1-1, with 12 bases matching TRBD1. The CDR3 sequence is 15 residues long. The germline V gene encodes CDR1 MNHEY and CDR2 SMNVEV (reference sequence). J lost 6 bases, V lost 4 bases, and 6 bases had no gene match.

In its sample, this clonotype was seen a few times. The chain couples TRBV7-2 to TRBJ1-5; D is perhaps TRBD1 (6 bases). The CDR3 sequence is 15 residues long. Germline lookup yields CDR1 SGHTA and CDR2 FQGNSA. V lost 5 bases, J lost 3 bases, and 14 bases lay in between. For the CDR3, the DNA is TGTGCCAGCAGCACAGGGAGGGGATACAATCAGCCCCAGCATTTT. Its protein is CASSTGRGYNQPQHF. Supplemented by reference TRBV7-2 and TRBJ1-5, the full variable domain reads GAGVSQSPSNKVTEKGKDVELRCDPISGHTALYWYRQSLGQGLEFLIYFQGNSAPDKSGLPSDRFSAERTGGSVSTLTIQRTQQEDSAVYLCASSTGRGYNQPQHFGDGTRLSIL.

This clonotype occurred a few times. The CDR3 nucleotides read TGTGCCAGCAGCCCGGGAGGGCTGACCGGGGAGCTGTTTTTT. It yields the protein CASSPGGLTGELFF. The chain uses TRBV3-1 and TRBJ2-2, with 8 bases lining up with TRBD2. Germline values: CDR1 LGHDT, CDR2 YNNKEL (reference sequence). Unmatched junction bases numbered 3, after V lost 4 bases and J lost 5 bases. This CDR3 spans 14 amino acids.

This CDR3 reads CASSSDKYPGANVLTF. In DNA form, the CDR3 reads TGTGCCAGCAGTTCCGACAAGTACCCTGGGGCCAACGTCCTGACTTTC. J is TRBJ2-6 and V is TRBV12-3 or TRBV12-4, with D hard to call. Trimming took off 4 bases at V and 2 bases at J, with 12 bases between the two ends. This CDR3 spans 16 amino acids.

The CDR3 DNA sequence: TGTGCCAGCACTACAGGGGGCTTGGCCAAAAACATTCAGTACTTC. Its protein is CASTTGGLAKNIQYF. The rearrangement uses TRBV6-1 and TRBJ2-4, with 9 bases fitting TRBD1. Losses at the gene ends were 7 bases for V and 1 base for J; bases not matched to a gene: 5. The CDR3 spans 15 residues. Germline V gene data show CDR1 as MNHNS and CDR2 as SASEGT.

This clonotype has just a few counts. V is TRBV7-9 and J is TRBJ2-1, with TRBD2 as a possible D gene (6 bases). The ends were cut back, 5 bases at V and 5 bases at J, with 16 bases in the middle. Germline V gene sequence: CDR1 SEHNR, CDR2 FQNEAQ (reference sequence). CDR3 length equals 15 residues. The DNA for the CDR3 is TGTGCCAGCAGCGCGGACTATCGAGGTGACAATGAGCAGTTCTTC. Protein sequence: CASSADYRGDNEQFF.

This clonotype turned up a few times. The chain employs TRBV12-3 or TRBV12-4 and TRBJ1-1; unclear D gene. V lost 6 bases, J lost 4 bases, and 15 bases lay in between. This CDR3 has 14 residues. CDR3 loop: CASREAGDGTEAFF. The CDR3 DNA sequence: TGTGCCAGCAGGGAGGCCGGGGATGGCACTGAAGCTTTCTTT.

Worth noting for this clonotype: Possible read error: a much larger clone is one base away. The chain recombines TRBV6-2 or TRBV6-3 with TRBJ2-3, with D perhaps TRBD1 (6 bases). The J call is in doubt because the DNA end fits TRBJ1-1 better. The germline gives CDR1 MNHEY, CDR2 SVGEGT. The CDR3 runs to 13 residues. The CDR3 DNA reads TGTACCAGCAGTTCGGCAGGGGACACTGAAGCTTTCTTT. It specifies CTSSSAGDTEAFF.